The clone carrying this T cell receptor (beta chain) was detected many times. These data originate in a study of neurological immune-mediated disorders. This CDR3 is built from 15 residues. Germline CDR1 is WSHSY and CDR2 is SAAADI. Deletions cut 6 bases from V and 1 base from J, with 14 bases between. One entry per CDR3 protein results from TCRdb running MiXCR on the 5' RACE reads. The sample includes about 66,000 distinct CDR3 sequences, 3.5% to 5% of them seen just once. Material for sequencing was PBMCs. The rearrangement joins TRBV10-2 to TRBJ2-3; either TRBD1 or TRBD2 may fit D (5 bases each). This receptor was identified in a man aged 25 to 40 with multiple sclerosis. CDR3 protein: CASSQEGLGTDTQYF. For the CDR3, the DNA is TGCGCCAGCAGCCAAGAGGGGCTGGGCACAGATACGCAGTATTTT.